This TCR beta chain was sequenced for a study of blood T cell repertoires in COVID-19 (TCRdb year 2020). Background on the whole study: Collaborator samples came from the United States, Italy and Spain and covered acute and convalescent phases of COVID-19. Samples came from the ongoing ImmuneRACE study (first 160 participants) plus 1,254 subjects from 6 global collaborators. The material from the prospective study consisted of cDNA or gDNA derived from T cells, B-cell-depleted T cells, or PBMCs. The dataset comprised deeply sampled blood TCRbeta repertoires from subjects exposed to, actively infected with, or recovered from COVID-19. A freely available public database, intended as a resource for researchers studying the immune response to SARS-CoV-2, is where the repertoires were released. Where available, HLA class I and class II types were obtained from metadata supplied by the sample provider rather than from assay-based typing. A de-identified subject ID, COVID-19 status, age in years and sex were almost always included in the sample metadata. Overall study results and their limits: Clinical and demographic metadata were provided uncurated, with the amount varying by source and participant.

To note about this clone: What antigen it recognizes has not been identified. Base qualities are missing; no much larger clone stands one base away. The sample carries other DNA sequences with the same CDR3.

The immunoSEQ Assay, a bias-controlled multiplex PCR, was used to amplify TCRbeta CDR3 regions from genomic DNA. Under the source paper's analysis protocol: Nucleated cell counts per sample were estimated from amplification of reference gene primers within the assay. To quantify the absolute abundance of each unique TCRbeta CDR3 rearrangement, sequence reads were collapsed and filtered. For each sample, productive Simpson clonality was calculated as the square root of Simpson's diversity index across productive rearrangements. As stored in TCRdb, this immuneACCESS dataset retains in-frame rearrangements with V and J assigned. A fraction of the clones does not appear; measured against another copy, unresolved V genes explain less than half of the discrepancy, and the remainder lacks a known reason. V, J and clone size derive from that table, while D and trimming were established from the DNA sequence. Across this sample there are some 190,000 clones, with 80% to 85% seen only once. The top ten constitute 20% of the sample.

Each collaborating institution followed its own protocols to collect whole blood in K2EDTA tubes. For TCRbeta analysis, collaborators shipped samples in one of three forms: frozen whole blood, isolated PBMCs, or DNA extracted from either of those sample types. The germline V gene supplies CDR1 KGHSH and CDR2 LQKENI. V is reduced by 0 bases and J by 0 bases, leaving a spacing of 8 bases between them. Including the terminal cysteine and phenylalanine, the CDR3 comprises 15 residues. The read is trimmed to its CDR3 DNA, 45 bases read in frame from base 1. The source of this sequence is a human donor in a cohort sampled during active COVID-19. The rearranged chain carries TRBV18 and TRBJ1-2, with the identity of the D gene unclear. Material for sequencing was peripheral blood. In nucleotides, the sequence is TGTGCCAGCTCACCACCGTTGATAGCTAACTATGGCTACACCTTC. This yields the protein CASSPPLIANYGYTF.